Sequencing of this TCR beta chain was carried out in a study of OX40 agonist ivuxolimab in advanced cancers. Points on this clone: Its target is unknown.

The CDR3 totals 15 residues. V lost 8 bases and J 8 bases, leaving 23 bases between the germline ends. CDR1 SNHLY and CDR2 FYNNEI come from the germline V gene. Study-wide results and caveats: Mean expanded clone counts were higher in CD8+ than CD4+ T cells.

Assay used: immunoSEQ multiplex PCR; TCRdb lists only in-frame clones, some missing. The data hold about 46,000 clones, with under 90% observed a single time. The chain combines TRBV2 with TRBJ2-3; a possible D gene is TRBD2 (7 bases). Sequences were derived from CD4+ or CD8+ T cells sorted from blood, sampled in a trial of the OX40 agonist ivuxolimab. The clonotype was recovered from an adult with an advanced solid tumor such as melanoma, head and neck, liver or kidney cancer. The CDR3 region is CASGPRGAGVGTQYF. In DNA, the CDR3 is TGTGCCAGCGGACCTCGGGGGGCCGGGGTAGGTACGCAGTATTTT.